These 27 T cell receptor beta chains were all obtained from the same sample, sequenced in a study of T cell repertoires in cytomegalovirus infection. TCRdb re-derived calls from the reads in MiXCR, one entry per CDR3 protein. The sample lists about 310,000 distinct CDR3 sequences, around a sixth occurring once. Source material: PBMCs. All receptors come from a human donor in good health (CMV status not recorded). Some clones in this sample may be carry-over from other donors' samples.

This clonotype was seen many times. The gene calls are TRBV7-2 and TRBJ2-7; D uncertain. V gave up 5 bases and J gave up 7 bases, with 18 bases separating them. Germline V CDR1 and CDR2: SGHTA, FQGNSA. The CDR3 contains 14 residues. The CDR3 reads CASSASRDRMEQYF. Here the CDR3 DNA reads TGTGCCAGCAGCGCAAGTCGAGACCGGATGGAGCAGTACTTC.

The chain carries TRBV29-1 and TRBJ2-4; D remains unclear. This CDR3 spans 12 amino acids. Trimming pared 1 base from V and 8 bases from J, leaving 9 bases between. The V gene's germline CDR1 is SQVTM and CDR2 ANQGSEA. CDR3 in DNA: TGCAGCGTTGAAGTTGGTGGCCACATTCAGTACTTC. Translating gives CSVEVGGHIQYF. Based on the CDR3 plus reference TRBV29-1 and TRBJ2-4, the full variable domain is SAVISQKPSRDICQRGTSLTIQCQVDSQVTMMFWYRQQPGQSLTLIATANQGSEATYESGFVIDKFPISRPNLTFSTLTVSNMSPEDSSIYLCSVEVGGHIQYFGAGTRLSVL.

This clonotype was recorded at least ten times. This sequence joins TRBV7-2 and TRBJ1-6; a possible D gene is TRBD1 (6 bases). V was pared by 0 bases and J by 6 bases, with 12 bases between. CDR1 and CDR2 from the germline V gene are SGHTA and FQGNSA. The CDR3 is 16 residues long. CDR3 protein: CASSLAPTGTNSPLHF. As DNA, the CDR3 is TGTGCCAGCAGCTTAGCACCAACAGGGACTAATTCACCCCTCCACTTT.

This clonotype was detected only a few times. The chain employs TRBV6-1 and TRBJ1-1; 7 bases match TRBD1. The CDR3 spans 14 residues. Germline loops: CDR1 MNHNS, CDR2 SASEGT. J lost 3 bases, V lost 3 bases, and 4 bases had no gene match. The CDR3 coding sequence is TGTGCCAGCAGTGAGACAGGGTATTACACTGAAGCTTTCTTT. Encoded protein: CASSETGYYTEAFF.

This clonotype was counted ten times or more. The rearrangement links TRBV20-1 to TRBJ1-4, with 9 bases fitting TRBD1. The V gene end was trimmed by 0 bases and the J gene end by 4 bases; junction bases not matched to a gene: 3. The length of the CDR3 is 15 residues. Germline assignment: CDR1 DFQATT and CDR2 SNEGSKA (reference sequence). The CDR3 loop is CSARDMGQGNEKLFF. CDR3 in DNA: TGCAGTGCTAGAGATATGGGACAGGGTAATGAAAAACTGTTTTTT.

This clonotype was recorded at least ten times. CDR3 sequence reads: CASSLEAGRTSTDTQYF. DNA for the CDR3: TGTGCCAGCAGCTTAGAAGCGGGGCGGACTAGCACAGATACGCAGTATTTT. The chain employs TRBV7-6 and TRBJ2-3, with 7 positions matching TRBD2. The CDR3 sequence is 17 residues long. Per germline, CDR1 SGHVS and CDR2 FNYEAQ. Trimming removed 1 base from V and 0 bases from J; junction bases left unmatched: 7.

As to this clonotype: A much more abundant neighbour one base away suggests this may be a read error. V usage is TRBV28 and J usage is TRBJ1-1, with TRBD1 as a possible D gene (6 bases). The germline gives CDR1 MDHEN, CDR2 SYDVKM. The CDR3 runs 14 residues. In nucleotides, the CDR3 is TGTGCCAGCAGTTCCGACAGGAAGGGCACTGAAGCTCTCTTT. As protein: CASSSDRKGTEALF.

This chain joins TRBV2 and TRBJ2-2; tentative D call: TRBD1 (6 bases). Trimming took off 6 bases at V and 4 bases at J, with 24 bases between the two ends. The CDR3 covers 18 residues. Germline CDR1 is SNHLY and CDR2 is FYNNEI. DNA for the CDR3: TGTGCCAGCAGGGCACCCCGGTCCGGGACACGAAGCACCGGGGAGCTGTTTTTT. It specifies CASRAPRSGTRSTGELFF.

There are many counts of this clonotype. This chain links TRBV5-1 with TRBJ1-2; D is uncertain. Germline CDR1 SGHRS, CDR2 YFSETQ. There are 14 residues in the CDR3. The germline V and J ends were trimmed by 0 bases and 8 bases, with 14 bases remaining between them. The CDR3 bases are TGCGCCAGCAGCTTGGAGGGCAGGACCCCAGGCTACACCTTC. This sequence encodes CASSLEGRTPGYTF.

This clonotype was recorded at least ten times. This chain connects TRBV6-6 to TRBJ1-1; D gene unclear. The CDR3 has 14 residues. Germline V gene sequence: CDR1 MNHNY, CDR2 SVGAGI (reference sequence). Trimming left V 2 bases short and J 1 base short, with 8 bases between. The CDR3 protein is CASSYRGGNTEAFF. The DNA for the CDR3 is TGTGCCAGCAGTTACCGAGGAGGGAACACTGAAGCTTTCTTT.

This clonotype occurred many times. J is TRBJ2-7 and V is TRBV6-2 or TRBV6-3, with D unresolved. The CDR3 spans 15 residues. The germline V gene encodes CDR1 MNHEY and CDR2 SVGEGT. V lost 2 bases, J lost 4 bases, and 15 bases lay in between. The DNA of the CDR3 is TGTGCCAGCAGTTACGGTCCGGGTCAGTCTTACGAGCAGTACTTC. Translating gives CASSYGPGQSYEQYF.

This clonotype was observed many times. This chain uses TRBV10-3 with TRBJ1-5; 8 bases agree with TRBD1. Losses at the gene ends were 3 bases for V and 9 bases for J; bases not matched to a gene: 22. Per germline, CDR1 ENHRY and CDR2 SYGVKD. This CDR3 comprises 19 residues. CDR3 DNA: TGTGCCATCAGTGAATCCGTCCCGGGACAGGTACCGAAAGATCGGCCCCAGCATTTT. This gives the protein CAISESVPGQVPKDRPQHF.

The genes are TRBV4-3 and TRBJ1-4; a possible D gene is TRBD1 (5 bases). The length of the CDR3 is 19 residues. Trimming cost V 1 base and J 1 base, with 19 bases left between them. Germline-derived CDR1 and CDR2 are LGHNA and YSLEER. The DNA of the CDR3 is TGCGCCAGCAGCCAAGTTGGACGTGGGGGATTTCGAACTAATGAAAAACTGTTTTTT. Translated: CASSQVGRGGFRTNEKLFF.

The V and J genes are TRBV18 and TRBJ2-7; maybe TRBD1 (6 bases). The V gene's germline CDR1 is KGHSH and CDR2 LQKENI. Trimming removed 6 bases from V and 2 bases from J, with 11 bases in between. The CDR3 spans 13 residues. The CDR3 DNA reads TGTGCCAGCTCCCGACAGGAGGCCTACGAGCAGTACTTC. Residues: CASSRQEAYEQYF.

This clonotype turned up a few times. The rearrangement links TRBV19 to TRBJ1-2, with D unresolved. CDR1 is LNHDA, CDR2 SQIVND, per germline (reference sequence). The CDR3 consists of 11 residues. Trimming took off 8 bases at V and 7 bases at J, with 11 bases between the two ends. As DNA, the CDR3 is TGTGCCAGTTCCTATGGGAGTGGCTACACCTTC. Protein sequence: CASSYGSGYTF. Drawing the rest from reference TRBV19 and TRBJ1-2, the complete variable domain is DGGITQSPKYLFRKEGQNVTLSCEQNLNHDAMYWYRQDPGQGLRLIYYSQIVNDFQKGDIAEGYSVSREKKESFPLTVTSAQKNPTAFYLCASSYGSGYTFGSGTRLTVV.

There are many counts of this clonotype. CDR3 region: CASSSGNYEQYF. The CDR3 nucleotides read TGTGCCAGCAGCTCCGGAAACTACGAGCAGTACTTC. This sequence joins TRBV7-6 and TRBJ2-7; D not resolved. From germline, CDR1 is SGHVS and CDR2 FNYEAQ. Trimming pared 4 bases from V and 3 bases from J, leaving 7 bases between. The CDR3 runs to 12 residues.

This clonotype was observed many times. The genes are TRBV7-2 and TRBJ2-3; D might be TRBD2 (5 bases). The ends were cut back, 5 bases at V and 5 bases at J, with 20 bases in the middle. The CDR3 is 16 residues long. Germline CDR1 SGHTA, CDR2 FQGNSA. The CDR3, as DNA: TGTGCCAGCAGCCCCCAACCCGGGGTTAGAGGAGATACGCAGTATTTT. Amino acid sequence: CASSPQPGVRGDTQYF.

The chain has TRBV19 and TRBJ2-7, with D perhaps matching TRBD1 (5 bases). The CDR3 runs 13 residues. CDR1 and CDR2 (germline): LNHDA, SQIVND (reference sequence). V lost 7 bases, J lost 0 bases, and 10 bases lay in between. The CDR3 spells CASMGPTSYEQYF. DNA of the CDR3: TGTGCCAGTATGGGGCCGACCTCCTACGAGCAGTACTTC. The full variable domain, rest sourced from reference TRBV19 and TRBJ2-7, is DGGITQSPKYLFRKEGQNVTLSCEQNLNHDAMYWYRQDPGQGLRLIYYSQIVNDFQKGDIAEGYSVSREKKESFPLTVTSAQKNPTAFYLCASMGPTSYEQYFGPGTRLTVT.

This clonotype was counted a few times. The chain recombines TRBV7-9 with TRBJ2-2; the match to TRBD1 covers 7 bases. J gave up 2 bases and V 7 bases, and 7 bases lay outside the gene matches. Germline CDR1 is SEHNR and CDR2 is FQNEAQ (reference sequence). The CDR3 spans 15 residues. This CDR3 reads CASTPDRTNTGELFF. In nucleotides, the CDR3 is TGTGCCAGCACCCCGGACAGGACTAACACCGGGGAGCTGTTTTTT.

The rearrangement uses TRBV6-1 and TRBJ1-2; 8 nucleotides align to TRBD1. Germline values: CDR1 MNHNS, CDR2 SASEGT. This CDR3 comprises 16 residues. After removal of 5 bases from V and 3 bases from J, the junction contained 11 bases not matched to a gene. This CDR3 reads CASSYSGQGVDYGYTF. The CDR3 nucleotides read TGTGCCAGCAGTTATTCCGGACAGGGTGTAGACTATGGCTACACCTTC.

This clonotype has more than one count but fewer than ten. The chain joins TRBV5-1 to TRBJ1-4, with no clear D. The germline gives CDR1 SGHRS, CDR2 YFSETQ. Trimming took off 5 bases at V and 8 bases at J, with 16 bases between the two ends. The CDR3 runs 14 residues. CDR3 sequence reads: CASREEPQREKLFF. The CDR3 region has the DNA TGCGCCAGCAGAGAAGAGCCACAACGGGAAAAACTGTTTTTT.

This chain joins TRBV20-1 and TRBJ2-3; tentatively, D is TRBD2 (6 bases). The CDR3 covers 15 residues. V lost 1 base and J lost 3, with 14 bases in between. Germline V gene data show CDR1 as DFQATT and CDR2 as SNEGSKA (reference sequence). CDR3 nucleotides: TGCAGTGCTAGAGTGTGGGGCGGGGAGACAGATACGCAGTATTTT. Translation gives CSARVWGGETDTQYF.

In its sample, this clonotype was seen many times. The DNA of the CDR3 is TGTGCCAGCAGCACACACAGGGGAAGGGATGAAGCTTTCTTT. Translated: CASSTHRGRDEAFF. The chain links TRBV7-2 to TRBJ1-1; 7 positions agree with TRBD1. In germline, CDR1 is SGHTA, CDR2 FQGNSA. The CDR3 contains 14 residues. The V gene end was trimmed by 5 bases and the J gene end by 7 bases; junction bases not matched to a gene: 10.

This clonotype turned up a few times. The chain links TRBV2 to TRBJ1-5, with a tentative D call TRBD1 (6 bases). CDR3 size: 14 residues. Looked up from germline, CDR1 is SNHLY and CDR2 is FYNNEI. The V gene lost 6 bases and the J gene lost 2 bases, with 11 bases spanning the gap. The CDR3 reads CASRHGQRNQPQHF. For the CDR3, the DNA is TGTGCCAGCAGGCACGGACAGCGCAATCAGCCCCAGCATTTT.

The rearrangement uses TRBV7-2 and TRBJ2-1; D ambiguous. The CDR3 totals 12 residues. Trimming took off 5 bases at V and 7 bases at J, with 9 bases between the two ends. CDR1 SGHTA and CDR2 FQGNSA come from the germline V gene. CDR3 coding DNA: TGTGCCAGCAGCCTACATGGGAATGAGCAGTTCTTC. Its protein is CASSLHGNEQFF.

The V gene is TRBV7-3, the J gene TRBJ2-7, with D perhaps matching TRBD2 (6 bases). CDR3 length: 13 residues. Trimming removed 1 base from V and 4 bases from J, with 8 bases in between. Looked up from germline, CDR1 is SGHTA and CDR2 is FQGTGA. The CDR3 protein is CASSLRRDYEQYF. The CDR3 region has the DNA TGTGCCAGCAGCTTAAGGCGGGATTACGAGCAGTACTTC.

This clonotype was seen many times. This chain connects TRBV2 to TRBJ2-7; D remains ambiguous. Germline V gene lookup returns CDR1 SNHLY and CDR2 FYNNEI. The CDR3 length is 15 residues. Trimming took 1 base from V and 6 from J, leaving 16 bases between them. The CDR3 DNA sequence: TGTGCCAGCAGTGAAGAGTATGAAGGGTCGAGCGAGCAGTACTTC. Translated, it gives CASSEEYEGSSEQYF.